This is a list of T cell receptor beta chains from one sample in a study of blood T cell repertoires in COVID-19. Produced via immunoSEQ multiplex PCR; TCRdb's table is partial and in-frame only. There are tens of thousands of clones in the sample; around four fifths occur only once, and roughly 5.7% lies in the top ten. The sample comprised peripheral blood. All receptors derive from a man aged 65 to 79 with acute or convalescent COVID-19. CDR3s include the opening cysteine and the closing phenylalanine or tryptophan. D genes are given only for firm matches. Size tells how often a clone was seen (once, few, many) or the class of an expanded clone, and some rows leave it out.

J gene | D gene | V gene | clone size | CDR3 length | CDR3 DNA | CDR3 protein
TRBJ1-3 | TRBD1 | TRBV6-5 | . | 14 | TGTGCCACACGACCAGGGGGCTCGGGAAACACCATATATTTT | CATRPGGSGNTIYF
TRBJ1-2 | TRBD1 | TRBV19 | . | 14 | TGTGCCAGTAGTCCCGGGACAGGGGGCTATGGCTACACCTTC | CASSPGTGGYGYTF
TRBJ2-1 | TRBD1 | TRBV5-1 | . | 15 | TGCGCCAGCAGAGACGGGACAGGGGGCTACAATGAGCAGTTCTTC | CASRDGTGGYNEQFF
TRBJ1-2 | TRBD1 | TRBV6-5 | . | 14 | TGTGCCAGCGAGCCGGGGACAGGGCTAAATGGCTACACCTTC | CASEPGTGLNGYTF
TRBJ2-3 | TRBD2 | TRBV5-1 | . | 16 | TGCGCCAGCAGCTTGTCCCTAGCGGGGGCCACAGATACGCAGTATTTT | CASSLSLAGATDTQYF
TRBJ2-1 | . | TRBV9 | . | 15 | TGTGCCAGCAGCGTATCAGGGCTAGTAGGCGATGAGCAGTTCTTC | CASSVSGLVGDEQFF
TRBJ2-3 | TRBD1 | TRBV28 | . | 14 | TGTGCCAGCAACACAGGGGGCTGGACAGATACGCAGTATTTT | CASNTGGWTDTQYF
TRBJ1-1 | . | TRBV7-2 | . | 13 | TGTGCCAGCAGCTTGAGACACGTTGGTGAAGCTTTCTTT | CASSLRHVGEAFF
TRBJ1-1 | . | TRBV10-2 | . | 17 | TGCGCCAGCAGCTCGCGGGGGGCCCCCTGGGGGAACACTGAAGCTTTCTTT | CASSSRGAPWGNTEAFF
TRBJ2-5 | . | TRBV5-1 | . | 13 | TGCGCCAGCAGCTTGGTGGGGAGCCGGGACCAGTACTTC | CASSLVGSRDQYF
TRBJ1-4 | TRBD1 | TRBV4-1 | . | 15 | TGCGCCAGCAGCCACCTAGGGGGCTGGTATGAAAAACTGTTTTTT | CASSHLGGWYEKLFF
TRBJ1-5 | TRBD1 | TRBV6-5 | . | 15 | TGTGCCAGCAGCCGAACGGGACAGGGTAATCAGCCCCAGCATTTT | CASSRTGQGNQPQHF
TRBJ2-3 | TRBD2 | TRBV19 | . | 13 | TGTGCCTCCAGGCGGGGGAACGGAGATACGCAGTATTTT | CASRRGNGDTQYF
TRBJ1-2 | . | TRBV3-1/TRBV3-2 | . | 16 | TGTGCCAGCAGCCAAGAGCTTTTGGCAGACTACTATGGCTACACCTTC | CASSQELLADYYGYTF
TRBJ1-4 | TRBD1 | TRBV18 | . | 14 | TGTGCCAGCTCCATGGACAGGCGCGGCGGAAAACTGTTTTTT | CASSMDRRGGKLFF
TRBJ1-2 | . | TRBV5-1 | . | 16 | TGCGCCAGCAGCTTCAAGGATACTAACCTTAACTATGGCTACACCTTC | CASSFKDTNLNYGYTF
TRBJ1-2 | . | TRBV18 | once | 17 | TGTGCCAGCTCACTAGGGACGCCGCGGGGCGTTACCTATGGCTACACCTTC | CASSLGTPRGVTYGYTF
TRBJ2-3 | . | TRBV7-9 | few | 12 | TGTGCCAGCAGCTACCGGGTAGATACGCAGTATTTT | CASSYRVDTQYF
TRBJ2-1 | TRBD2 | TRBV11-2 | few | 16 | TGTGCCAGCAGTCGGACGGGGGGGCTCTACAACAATGAGCAGTTCTTC | CASSRTGGLYNNEQFF
TRBJ1-2 | . | TRBV2 | . | 15 | TGTGCCAGCAGGGAAAACCTCGGGACTAACTATGGCTACACCTTC | CASRENLGTNYGYTF
TRBJ1-1 | . | TRBV29-1 | . | 11 | TGCAGCGCCACACGGAACACTGAAGCTTTCTTT | CSATRNTEAFF
TRBJ2-7 | . | TRBV5-6 | . | 12 | TGTGCCAGCAGCTTGTTAGCAACCGAGCAGTACTTC | CASSLLATEQYF
TRBJ1-1 | TRBD1 | TRBV5-1 | . | 16 | TGCGCCAGCAGCCGTGACAGGGGCCAAAGTAGCCCTGAAGCTTTCTTT | CASSRDRGQSSPEAFF
TRBJ2-5 | TRBD2 | TRBV6-5 | few | 15 | TGTGCCAGCAGTTTAAGGACTAGCGGGGGGAAGACCCAGTACTTC | CASSLRTSGGKTQYF
TRBJ1-2 | . | TRBV27 | . | 16 | TGTGCCAGCAGTTTACTACTAGGGCGGCAAAACTATGGCTACACCTTC | CASSLLLGRQNYGYTF
TRBJ1-2 | TRBD1 | TRBV2 | . | 14 | TGTGCCAGCAGTGAAAATGGACAGGAGTATGGCTACACCTTC | CASSENGQEYGYTF
TRBJ1-5 | TRBD1 | TRBV18 | . | 16 | TGTGCCAGCTCACCACAGGCCAGGGGGTCAGGTCAGCCCCAGCATTTT | CASSPQARGSGQPQHF
TRBJ1-2 | . | TRBV6-5 | . | 15 | TGTGCCAGCAGTCCCAAAACGGGGGATCACTATGGCTACACCTTC | CASSPKTGDHYGYTF
TRBJ1-3 | TRBD1 | TRBV23-1 | . | 17 | TGCGCCAGCAGTCATCCAACACTCGGACAGGGGAGAAGGACCATATATTTT | CASSHPTLGQGRRTIYF
TRBJ2-4 | . | TRBV29-1 | . | 11 | TGCAGCGTTGGAGGCAAAAACATTCAGTACTTC | CSVGGKNIQYF
TRBJ1-1 | . | TRBV11-2 | . | 15 | TGTGCCAGCAGCTTAGATTCGGGGGTTGGCACTGAAGCTTTCTTT | CASSLDSGVGTEAFF
TRBJ1-1 | . | TRBV7-2 | . | 13 | TGTGCCAGCAGCTCCCCACGGGACACTGAAGCTTTCTTT | CASSSPRDTEAFF
TRBJ2-3 | . | TRBV28 | . | 12 | TGTGCCAGCAGTTGGGCCGCGGATACGCAGTATTTT | CASSWAADTQYF
TRBJ2-5 | TRBD1 | TRBV2 | . | 12 | TGTGCCAGCAGGACAGGGACCGAGACCCAGTACTTC | CASRTGTETQYF
TRBJ1-4 | . | TRBV19 | . | 14 | TGTGCCAGTAGTATCGGGGGATCTAGTGAAAAACTGTTTTTT | CASSIGGSSEKLFF
TRBJ2-7 | . | TRBV6-5 | once | 14 | TGTGCCAGCAGTTACCAGGGACTGGGCTACGAGCAGTACTTC | CASSYQGLGYEQYF
TRBJ2-3 | TRBD2 | TRBV5-4 | . | 15 | TGTGCCAGCAGCTCAAGACTAGCGGGGGGGAATACGCAGTATTTT | CASSSRLAGGNTQYF
TRBJ2-4 | TRBD1 | TRBV28 | . | 17 | TGTGCCAGCAGTTCCCTAGTAGGACAGGGGGCCAAAAACATTCAGTACTTC | CASSSLVGQGAKNIQYF
TRBJ1-1 | TRBD1 | TRBV5-1 | . | 16 | TGCGCCAGCAGCCGCGGGACAGGGGGGATGAACACTGAAGCTTTCTTT | CASSRGTGGMNTEAFF
TRBJ2-1 | TRBD1 | TRBV2 | . | 15 | TGTGCCAGCAGTGAAGTGACAGGGGACTACAATGAGCAGTTCTTC | CASSEVTGDYNEQFF
TRBJ1-1 | TRBD1 | TRBV5-1 | . | 13 | TGCGCCAGCAGCTTGGAGGGGGCGTCGAAAGCTTTCTTT | CASSLEGASKAFF
TRBJ1-4 | . | TRBV7-9 | . | 17 | TGTGCCAGCAGCTTCGGCGGGGACGGCAGGGAAAATGAAAAACTGTTTTTT | CASSFGGDGRENEKLFF